The 10 T cell receptor beta chains presented below share a single source sample, sequenced in a study of T cell repertoires in cytomegalovirus infection. TCRdb redid the calling of the reads with MiXCR, one entry per CDR3 protein. This sample has 700,000 to 950,000 distinct CDR3 sequences, with 30% to 35% found just once. These receptors lack a known antigen. The sample in question was cultured CD8+ T cells from PBMCs, obtained from culture after CMV antigen stimulation. Source of these receptors: a human donor in good health (CMV status not recorded). Some clones in this sample may be carry-over from other donors' samples.

This chain connects TRBV7-2 to TRBJ2-1; D is unclear. Trimming pared 5 bases from V and 4 bases from J, leaving 9 bases between. Germline loops: CDR1 SGHTA, CDR2 FQGNSA. The length of the CDR3 is 13 residues. CDR3 sequence (DNA): TGTGCCAGCAGCAAAAATCTTTACAATGAGCAGTTCTTC. Translation gives CASSKNLYNEQFF.

A few counts support this clonotype. The chain combines TRBV12-3 or TRBV12-4 with TRBJ1-1; 10 bases match TRBD1. The CDR3 covers 15 residues. With V trimmed by 5 bases and J by 3 bases, 6 bases remained unmatched. The CDR3, as DNA: TGTGCCAGCAGTCCAAGGGACAGGGGTGACACTGAAGCTTTCTTT. This gives the protein CASSPRDRGDTEAFF.

The chain links TRBV7-6 to TRBJ2-1; no reliable D call. Germline assignment: CDR1 SGHVS and CDR2 FNYEAQ. Trimming left V 5 bases short and J 5 bases short, with 19 bases between. The CDR3 loop spans 16 amino acids. The CDR3 spells CASSLLEPPNHNEQFF. The CDR3 bases are TGTGCCAGCAGCCTTTTAGAGCCCCCAAATCACAATGAGCAGTTCTTC.

The chain has TRBV7-8 and TRBJ1-6; D remains unclear. This CDR3 contains 16 residues. The germline V and J ends were trimmed by 2 bases and 8 bases, with 16 bases remaining between them. Germline values: CDR1 SGHVS, CDR2 FQNEAQ. The CDR3 is CASSLFPAYNYSPLHF. Here the CDR3 DNA reads TGTGCCAGCAGCTTATTCCCGGCATATAATTATTCACCCCTCCACTTT.

This clonotype appeared a few times. The chain carries TRBV7-9 and TRBJ2-7; TRBD1 matches at 8 bases. V lost 5 bases to trimming and J lost 2 bases; unmatched junction nucleotides: 5. This CDR3 comprises 14 residues. Looked up from germline, CDR1 is SEHNR and CDR2 is FQNEAQ (reference sequence). CDR3 sequence (DNA): TGTGCCAGCAGCCGGACAGGGACAACCTACGAGCAGTACGTC. Encoded protein: CASSRTGTTYEQYV.

DNA of the CDR3: TGTGCCAGCAGTTTTGGTGCGAGGGAGCTGTTTTTT. This gives the protein CASSFGARELFF. The chain employs TRBV12-3 or TRBV12-4 and TRBJ2-2; no firm D call. The CDR3 length is 12 residues. V dropped 3 bases and J dropped 9 bases, with 8 bases sitting between them.

This clonotype was detected many times. The chain has TRBV6-2 or TRBV6-3 and TRBJ2-1; 11 bases agree with TRBD2. This CDR3 region has 14 residues. Germline lookup yields CDR1 MNHEY and CDR2 SVGEGT. With V trimmed by 6 bases and J by 4 bases, 2 bases remained unmatched. CDR3 amino acids: CASRRLAGYNEQFF. Written as DNA, the CDR3 is TGTGCCAGCAGACGACTAGCGGGGTACAATGAGCAGTTCTTC.

There are many counts of this clonotype. The chain uses TRBV5-1 and TRBJ1-1; D gene uncertain. The CDR3 is 14 amino acids. Germline V gene sequence: CDR1 SGHRS, CDR2 YFSETQ. Trimming took 5 bases from V and 2 from J, leaving 13 bases between them. The CDR3 nucleotides read TGCGCCAGCAGTTCCGGTTGGGGAAACACTGAAGCTTTCTTT. Translated, it gives CASSSGWGNTEAFF.

This clonotype has ten or more counts. The chain is built from TRBV7-2 and TRBJ1-3; D gene ambiguous. Trimming removed 1 base at V and 7 bases at J, with 17 bases between. Germline CDR1 SGHTA, CDR2 FQGNSA. The CDR3 extends over 16 amino acids. DNA for the CDR3: TGTGCCAGCAGCTTAGTGTCGGACCCACGACGCAACACCATATATTTT. Translated: CASSLVSDPRRNTIYF.

The sample holds many counts of this clonotype. The rearrangement joins TRBV7-6 to TRBJ1-2; D is ambiguous. Germline V gene data show CDR1 as SGHVS and CDR2 as FNYEAQ. Trimming cost V 1 base and J 5 bases, with 20 bases left between them. The CDR3 sequence is 17 residues long. CDR3 sequence (DNA): TGTGCCAGCAGCTTAGGCCATTTTACAATTAAGGAGTATGGCTACACCTTC. It codes for CASSLGHFTIKEYGYTF.